This entry concerns a single TCR beta chain. Germline CDR1 SGHRS, CDR2 YFSETQ. The CDR3 is made up of 14 amino acids. V dropped 2 bases and J dropped 3; count of bases not matched to a gene: 3. Assay: immunoSEQ multiplex PCR; the TCRdb copy retains only in-frame clones and omits some. The sample contains around 250,000 clones, roughly four fifths of which appear only once. The data were obtained in a study of blood T cell repertoires in COVID-19. Sequenced input: peripheral blood. This receptor was taken from a young man who had recovered from COVID-19. The chain recombines TRBV5-1 with TRBJ1-2; TRBD1 matches at 8 bases. The CDR3 is CASSFGQGYYGYTF. CDR3 in DNA: TGCGCCAGCAGCTTTGGACAGGGCTACTATGGCTACACCTTC.